This passage covers 14 T cell receptor beta chains from one sample sequenced in a study of CXCR3-negative and CXCR3-positive naive CD8 T cells. Via 5' RACE with UMI labels, TRB cDNA libraries were prepared. TCRdb processed the 5' RACE reads again and assigns one entry to each CDR3 protein, with no DNA. This sample contains 75,000 to 95,000 distinct CDR3 sequences. The sequenced sample consisted of naive CXCR3- CD8+ T cells from blood. The subset: CD45RO-CCR7+CD27+CD95- naive CD8+ T cells lacking CXCR3 (TNR3-). The origin of the receptors is a human donor in good health. Some clones in this sample may be carry-over from other donors' samples.

V gene TRBV29-1 combines with J gene TRBJ2-7; checking the TCRdb D call of TRBD1 is not possible without DNA. Germline-derived CDR1 and CDR2 are SQVTM and ANQGSEA. The CDR3 contains 13 residues. The CDR3 loop reads CSADSVPGDEQYF.

The chain has TRBV15 and TRBJ2-1; TCRdb lists TRBD1, though no DNA is available to test this call. From germline, CDR1 is LNHNV and CDR2 YYDKDF (reference sequence). The length of the CDR3 is 15 residues. Here the CDR3 reads CATSRDRTIYNEQFF.

The CDR3: CASSYSQGHEQYF. V and J are TRBV7-3 and TRBJ2-7; TCRdb calls TRBD1, which cannot be checked without DNA. Germline loops: CDR1 SGHTA, CDR2 FQGTGA. The CDR3 runs 13 residues.

This chain joins TRBV29-1 and TRBJ2-2. The CDR3 contains 15 residues. Looked up from germline, CDR1 is SQVTM and CDR2 is ANQGSEA. Here the CDR3 reads CSVEVGSTNTGELFF.

The chain has TRBV11-3 and TRBJ2-7; the D call from TCRdb, TRBD2, cannot be confirmed without DNA. The CDR3 extends over 15 amino acids. The germline V gene encodes CDR1 SGHNT and CDR2 YENEEA. The CDR3: CASSWGEDRSYEQYF.

The chain joins TRBV29-1 to TRBJ2-2; TCRdb returns TRBD1, unconfirmable since there is no DNA. Germline CDR1 reads SQVTM; CDR2 reads ANQGSEA. This CDR3 is built from 13 residues. The CDR3 loop reads CSVVGGYTGELFF.

This chain connects TRBV9 to TRBJ2-1; absent DNA, TCRdb's TRBD2 call cannot be checked. CDR3 size: 15 residues. The germline CDR1 and CDR2 sequences are SGDLS and YYNGEE. The CDR3 sequence is CASSVYGSGIDEQFF.

V gene TRBV5-1 combines with J gene TRBJ2-6. The CDR3 sequence is 14 residues long. Germline loops: CDR1 SGHRS, CDR2 YFSETQ. The CDR3 reads CASSLLTGANVLTF.

This rearrangement joins TRBV29-1 to TRBJ1-1. Germline lookup yields CDR1 SQVTM and CDR2 ANQGSEA. The CDR3 runs 12 residues. The CDR3 sequence is CSVEQINTEAFF.

CDR3 amino acids: CASSDPDSQETQYF. The chain links TRBV7-9 to TRBJ2-5; TCRdb lists TRBD1, though no DNA is available to test this call. The germline V gene encodes CDR1 SEHNR and CDR2 FQNEAQ (reference sequence). The CDR3 consists of 14 residues.

This chain joins TRBV7-6 and TRBJ2-3; TCRdb selects TRBD2, and the lack of DNA leaves this call unchecked. The CDR3 spans 16 residues. CDR1 is SGHVS, CDR2 FNYEAQ, per germline. The CDR3 loop is CASSLVAGLGTDTQYF. The whole variable domain, filled in from reference TRBV7-6 and TRBJ2-3, reads GAGVSQSPRYKVTKRGQDVALRCDPISGHVSLYWYRQALGQGPEFLTYFNYEAQQDKSGLPNDRFSAERPEGSISTLTIQRTEQRDSAMYRCASSLVAGLGTDTQYFGPGTRLTVL.

The chain employs TRBV7-9 and TRBJ2-5; the D call from TCRdb, TRBD2, cannot be confirmed without DNA. The CDR3 length is 15 residues. Germline V gene sequence: CDR1 SEHNR, CDR2 FQNEAQ (reference sequence). The CDR3 is CASSLAQSGLETQYF.

V gene TRBV29-1 combines with J gene TRBJ2-1; the TRBD1 assignment by TCRdb is unverifiable without DNA. Germline values: CDR1 SQVTM, CDR2 ANQGSEA. There are 17 residues in the CDR3. The chain's CDR3 is CSTLGQGGPYGNNEQFF.

The V and J genes are TRBV4-3 and TRBJ2-3; TCRdb designates TRBD1, a call that cannot be tested without DNA. CDR3 length: 14 residues. CDR1 is LGHNA and CDR2 is YSLEER in the germline V gene. Here the CDR3 reads CASSSGGFTDTQYF.